The 23 T cell receptor beta chains below come from one sample, sequenced in a study of T-cell memory formation after mild COVID-19. TCRdb fed the 5' RACE reads into MiXCR, producing one record per CDR3 protein. The sample yields about 400,000 distinct CDR3 sequences, 24% seen once. The sample comprised PBMCs or a T cell subset sorted from them (not recorded which). The receptors stem from an adult woman who had mild COVID-19 (a few samples of this study predate the infection). Cell type and time point are not known.

The rearrangement links TRBV27 to TRBJ2-3; D gene unclear. CDR3 length equals 14 residues. In germline, CDR1 is MNHEY, CDR2 SMNVEV (reference sequence). The ends were cut back, 8 bases at V and 0 bases at J, with 12 bases in the middle. CDR3 bases: TGTGCCAGCCGTATAAGGTCAAGCACAGATACGCAGTATTTT. It encodes CASRIRSSTDTQYF.

The chain has TRBV15 and TRBJ1-6; D remains unclear. This CDR3 is 15 amino acids long. Between the trimmed V and J ends, which lost 1 base and 3 bases, there was a span of 7 bases. CDR1 and CDR2 (germline): LNHNV, YYDKDF (reference sequence). The CDR3 spells CATSRVLSYNSPLHF. CDR3 DNA sequence: TGTGCCACCAGCAGAGTCCTAAGCTATAATTCACCCCTCCACTTT.

This clonotype was detected many times. CDR3: CASSPQETQYF. As DNA, the CDR3 is TGTGCCAGCTCACCGCAAGAGACCCAGTACTTC. The chain carries TRBV18 and TRBJ2-5; D is unclear. In germline, CDR1 is KGHSH, CDR2 LQKENI. With 3 bases removed from V and 2 bases from J, the gap between germline ends came to 1 base. This CDR3 comprises 11 residues.

DNA of the CDR3: TGCGCCAGCAGCCTGGGACAGGGGGCTTTCTACGAGCAGTACTTC. It is translated as CASSLGQGAFYEQYF. V and J are TRBV5-1 and TRBJ2-7; 12 bases fit TRBD1. The CDR3 is 15 amino acids. CDR1 and CDR2 (germline): SGHRS, YFSETQ. With V trimmed by 4 bases and J by 3 bases, 5 bases remained unmatched.

The chain employs TRBV30 and TRBJ2-3; no definite D call. The CDR3 spans 11 residues. Germline values: CDR1 GTSNPN, CDR2 SVGIG (reference sequence). V shed 3 bases and J shed 6 bases, with 7 bases lying between them. The CDR3 DNA sequence: TGTGCCTGGAGCCTTGGGGATACGCAGTATTTT. Translating gives CAWSLGDTQYF.

The chain links TRBV6-5 to TRBJ2-1, with D perhaps assigned TRBD1 or TRBD2 (5 bases each). CDR3 size: 14 residues. V dropped 7 bases and J dropped 7 bases, with 17 bases sitting between them. Germline V gene data show CDR1 as MNHEY and CDR2 as SVGAGI. This CDR3 is CASNKDGARNEQFF. The CDR3 DNA reads TGTGCCAGCAACAAAGACGGGGCTCGGAATGAGCAGTTCTTC.

This clonotype was seen more than once but under ten times. The V and J genes are TRBV30 and TRBJ2-3; TRBD2 matches 9 bases. The CDR3 length is 16 residues. Germline V gene lookup returns CDR1 GTSNPN and CDR2 SVGIG (reference sequence). V dropped 5 bases and J dropped 3; count of bases not matched to a gene: 12. As DNA, the CDR3 is TGTGCCTGGTCCCCCAGCGGGGGGCTCGGAACAGATACGCAGTATTTT. It yields the protein CAWSPSGGLGTDTQYF.

The chain carries TRBV20-1 and TRBJ1-1, with D tentatively TRBD1 (5 bases). The CDR3 has 17 residues. In germline, CDR1 is DFQATT, CDR2 SNEGSKA (reference sequence). Trimming pared 2 bases from V and 0 bases from J, leaving 19 bases between. DNA for the CDR3: TGCAGTGCTAGAACAGGACCCAGCCTTGGTGTGAACACTGAAGCTTTCTTT. Translated: CSARTGPSLGVNTEAFF.

This clonotype was seen ten or more times. This chain connects TRBV7-3 to TRBJ1-1, with D possibly matching TRBD1 (5 bases). Germline CDR1 and CDR2: SGHTA and FQGTGA. CDR3 size: 13 residues. The ends were cut back, 5 bases at V and 2 bases at J, with 9 bases in the middle. For the CDR3, the DNA is TGTGCCAGCAGCCCGGGACCAAACACTGAAGCTTTCTTT. Its translation is CASSPGPNTEAFF.

V gene TRBV24-1 combines with J gene TRBJ2-5; D is undetermined. The CDR3 has 13 residues. The V gene's germline CDR1 is KGHDR and CDR2 SFDVKD. V was pared by 3 bases and J by 7 bases, with 11 bases between. In DNA form, the CDR3 reads TGTGCCACCAGTGATCCGCGAGTAGGGACCCAGTACTTC. Protein: CATSDPRVGTQYF.

V usage is TRBV5-1 and J usage is TRBJ2-7; D is perhaps TRBD1 or TRBD2 (5 bases each). There are 13 residues in the CDR3. The germline V and J ends were trimmed by 5 bases and 2 bases, with 11 bases remaining between them. Germline V gene lookup returns CDR1 SGHRS and CDR2 YFSETQ. DNA for the CDR3: TGCGCCAGCAGACAGGACTTCCCCTACGAGCAGTACTTC. It translates to CASRQDFPYEQYF.

This clonotype was recorded a few times. This rearrangement joins TRBV6-2 or TRBV6-3 to TRBJ2-3, with 10 bases matching TRBD1. Germline-derived CDR1 and CDR2 are MNHEY and SVGEGT. The CDR3 consists of 16 residues. J gave up 0 bases and V 7 bases, and 7 bases lay outside the gene matches. This chain's CDR3 is CASTPGTGVSTDTQYF. The CDR3 DNA reads as TGTGCCAGCACCCCAGGGACAGGGGTTAGCACAGATACGCAGTATTTT.

This clonotype was picked up a small number of times. The chain is built from TRBV12-3 or TRBV12-4 and TRBJ2-3, with TRBD2 matching over 12 bases. The CDR3 has 16 residues. V lost 5 bases to trimming and J lost 5 bases; unmatched junction nucleotides: 8. The CDR3 DNA reads TGTGCCAGCAGTCTCCTAGCGGGGGGGCGTGGAGATACGCAGTATTTT. Protein: CASSLLAGGRGDTQYF.

This clonotype was detected ten times or more. This chain connects TRBV4-1 to TRBJ2-1, with 7 bases that match TRBD2. CDR1 and CDR2 from the germline V gene are MGHRA and YSYEKL. The CDR3 consists of 16 residues. Trimming cost V 1 base and J 5 bases; bases outside gene matches: 8. The CDR3 here is CASSQVVEGTNNEQFF. In nucleotides, the CDR3 is TGCGCCAGCAGCCAAGTCGTTGAGGGGACTAACAATGAGCAGTTCTTC.

The chain employs TRBV6-6 and TRBJ1-1, with 9 positions matching TRBD1. The germline gives CDR1 MNHNY, CDR2 SVGAGI (reference sequence). The CDR3 sequence is 16 residues long. Unmatched junction bases numbered 12, after V lost 7 bases and J lost 3 bases. Here the CDR3 DNA reads TGTGCCAGCAATGGAAAAGGGACAGGGTCCCACACTGAAGCTTTCTTT. Its protein product is CASNGKGTGSHTEAFF.

Only a few counts were recorded for this clonotype. V gene TRBV7-2 combines with J gene TRBJ1-5; TRBD1 aligns across 7 bases. Germline CDR1 reads SGHTA; CDR2 reads FQGNSA. The CDR3 spans 18 residues. Trimming at V came to 5 bases and at J to 2 bases, leaving 15 bases not matched to a gene. Here the CDR3 reads CASSRYRQGVRGNQPQHF. CDR3 DNA: TGTGCCAGCAGCCGGTACCGACAGGGAGTTAGGGGCAATCAGCCCCAGCATTTT.

The rearrangement uses TRBV7-8 and TRBJ2-2; 9 bases match TRBD1. CDR1 is SGHVS and CDR2 is FQNEAQ in the germline V gene. The ends lost 8 bases at V and 4 bases at J; junction bases unmatched: 11. This CDR3 region has 16 residues. DNA for the CDR3: TGTGCCAGCCGCTACAACACAGGGGGCATCACCGGGGAGCTGTTTTTT. Its protein is CASRYNTGGITGELFF.

The rearrangement links TRBV10-3 to TRBJ2-5, with 7 positions matching TRBD1. Per germline, CDR1 ENHRY and CDR2 SYGVKD. The CDR3 has 13 residues. The V and J ends lost 2 bases and 3 bases, in that order; junction bases with no gene match: 0. The CDR3 DNA follows: TGTGCCATCAGTGAGGACAGGGAAGAGACCCAGTACTTC. Its translation is CAISEDREETQYF.

This chain joins TRBV4-2 and TRBJ2-1; 9 nucleotides align to TRBD2. CDR1 and CDR2 (germline): LGHNA, YNFKEQ. The CDR3 covers 13 residues. V gave up 1 base and J gave up 13 bases; unmatched junction bases: 5. CDR3 sequence (DNA): TGTGCCAGCAGCCAAGCGCTAGCGGGACCCCAGTTCTTC. It encodes CASSQALAGPQFF.

The gene calls are TRBV20-1 and TRBJ2-2; D is ambiguous. CDR1 is DFQATT and CDR2 is SNEGSKA in the germline V gene (reference sequence). The CDR3 runs 15 residues. Deletions cut 2 bases from V and 1 base from J, with 11 bases between. CDR3 in amino acids: CSARFRQLNTGELFF. The CDR3 DNA sequence: TGCAGTGCTAGATTCCGGCAGTTGAACACCGGGGAGCTGTTTTTT.

V usage is TRBV9 and J usage is TRBJ2-7, with D possibly called TRBD1 or TRBD2 (5 bases each). Germline V gives CDR1 SGDLS, CDR2 YYNGEE. The V gene lost 0 bases and the J gene lost 8 bases, with 15 bases spanning the gap. This CDR3 spans 14 amino acids. CDR3 in DNA: TGTGCCAGCAGCGTAGGTGGGGGTTCCCCCCAGCAGTACTTC. Encoded protein: CASSVGGGSPQQYF.

V is TRBV27 and J is TRBJ2-5, with D possibly matching TRBD2 (6 bases). The CDR3 runs 17 residues. CDR1 and CDR2 from the germline V gene are MNHEY and SMNVEV (reference sequence). The V gene lost 0 bases and the J gene lost 2 bases, with 16 bases spanning the gap. CDR3 region: CASSLSPPGLPQETQYF. The CDR3 DNA reads TGTGCCAGCAGTTTATCCCCACCGGGACTTCCGCAAGAGACCCAGTACTTC.

The CDR3 loop reads CAIRPGGSTDTQYF. The CDR3 region has the DNA TGTGCCATCAGGCCGGGTGGCTCCACAGATACGCAGTATTTT. The V and J genes are TRBV10-3 and TRBJ2-3; no firm D call. CDR3 length: 14 residues. Trimming pared 6 bases from V and 2 bases from J, leaving 12 bases between. CDR1 and CDR2 (germline): ENHRY, SYGVKD.